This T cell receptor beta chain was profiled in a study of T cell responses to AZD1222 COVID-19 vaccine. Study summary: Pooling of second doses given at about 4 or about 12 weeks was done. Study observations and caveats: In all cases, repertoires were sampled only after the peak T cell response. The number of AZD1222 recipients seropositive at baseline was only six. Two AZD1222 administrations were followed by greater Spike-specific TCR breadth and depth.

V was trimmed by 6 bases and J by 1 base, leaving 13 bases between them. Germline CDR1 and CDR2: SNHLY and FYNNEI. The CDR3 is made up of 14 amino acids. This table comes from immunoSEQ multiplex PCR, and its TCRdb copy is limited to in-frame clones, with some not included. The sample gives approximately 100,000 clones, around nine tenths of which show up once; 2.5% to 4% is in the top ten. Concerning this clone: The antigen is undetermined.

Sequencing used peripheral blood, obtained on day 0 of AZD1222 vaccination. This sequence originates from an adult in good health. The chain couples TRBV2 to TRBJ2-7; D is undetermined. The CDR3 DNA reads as TGTGCCAGCAGACCCTCCGTTAATTCCTACGAGCAGTACTTC. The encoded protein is CASRPSVNSYEQYF. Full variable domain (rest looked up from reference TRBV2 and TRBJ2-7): EPEVTQTPSHQVTQMGQEVILRCVPISNHLYFYWYRQILGQKVEFLVSFYNNEISEKSEIFDDQFSVERPDGSNFTLKIRSTKLEDSAMYFCASRPSVNSYEQYFGPGTRLTVT.